Below, 30 T cell receptor beta chains from the same sample are listed, as sequenced in a study of blood T cell repertoires in COVID-19. Only in-frame clones appear in the TCRdb table, and some are missing; sequencing was by immunoSEQ multiplex PCR. The repertoire holds about 150,000 clones, approximately 89% seen once, with about 1.5% in the top ten. Sample: peripheral blood. These receptors were taken from a human donor in a cohort sampled during active COVID-19.

The chain recombines TRBV7-8 with TRBJ1-5, with TRBD1 identical over 10 bases. The CDR3 is made up of 19 amino acids. J lost 4 bases, V lost 3 bases, and 15 bases had no gene match. CDR1 SGHVS and CDR2 FQNEAQ come from the germline V gene. The DNA for the CDR3 is TGTGCCAGCAGCTTGCTCGGTCGACAGGGGGCCTTTCGTAATCAGCCCCAGCATTTT. Amino acid sequence: CASSLLGRQGAFRNQPQHF. The full variable domain, with the rest looked up from reference TRBV7-8 and TRBJ1-5, is GAGVSQSPRYKVAKRGQDVALRCDPISGHVSLFWYQQALGQGPEFLTYFQNEAQLDKSGLPSDRFFAERPEGSVSTLKIQRTQQEDSAVYLCASSLLGRQGAFRNQPQHFGDGTRLSIL.

This clone was seen just once. The chain is built from TRBV19 and TRBJ2-2; 8 nucleotides line up with TRBD2. The CDR3 loop spans 15 amino acids. With V trimmed by 5 bases and J by 1 base, 3 bases remained unmatched. From germline, CDR1 is LNHDA and CDR2 SQIVND (reference sequence). The CDR3 nucleotides are TGTGCCAGTAGTCTGGCGGGGGGGAACACCGGGGAGCTGTTTTTT. Amino acids: CASSLAGGNTGELFF.

This sequence joins TRBV5-6 and TRBJ2-1; D is unclear. The CDR3 has 15 residues. Germline V gene sequence: CDR1 SGHDT, CDR2 YYEEEE. V lost 7 bases and J lost 0, with 14 bases in between. CDR3 coding DNA: TGTGCCAGCCGATCTGAACAGAGCTCCTACAATGAGCAGTTCTTC. As protein: CASRSEQSSYNEQFF.

This chain connects TRBV14 to TRBJ1-6, with D unclear. CDR1 is SGHDN, CDR2 FVKESK, per germline. The CDR3 is 14 amino acids. Trimming took off 5 bases at V and 5 bases at J, with 10 bases between the two ends. The CDR3 reads CASSAYMDNSPLHF. The CDR3, as DNA: TGTGCCAGCAGCGCATACATGGATAATTCACCCCTCCACTTT.

The V call is TRBV7-2, the J call TRBJ2-1; D unclear. Trimming pared 5 bases from V and 4 bases from J, leaving 21 bases between. The V gene's germline CDR1 is SGHTA and CDR2 FQGNSA. The CDR3 sequence is 17 residues long. The CDR3 spells CASSRNTGYSAYNEQFF. Written as DNA, the CDR3 is TGTGCCAGCAGCCGCAATACGGGTTATTCGGCGTACAATGAGCAGTTCTTC. The full variable domain, its missing parts supplied by reference TRBV7-2 and TRBJ2-1, is GAGVSQSPSNKVTEKGKDVELRCDPISGHTALYWYRQSLGQGLEFLIYFQGNSAPDKSGLPSDRFSAERTGGSVSTLTIQRTQQEDSAVYLCASSRNTGYSAYNEQFFGPGTRLTVL.

The J gene is TRBJ2-1, the V gene TRBV11-3; 10 bases fit TRBD1. V lost 4 bases and J lost 10; bases outside the gene matches: 7. The CDR3 contains 14 residues. Looked up from germline, CDR1 is SGHNT and CDR2 is YENEEA. In nucleotides, the CDR3 is TGTGCCAGCAGCTCGGGACAGGGGATTGGAGAGCAGTTCTTC. Its translation: CASSSGQGIGEQFF.

The genes are TRBV9 and TRBJ2-1; tentative D call: TRBD1 (5 bases). CDR3 length: 15 residues. CDR1 is SGDLS and CDR2 is YYNGEE in the germline V gene. The V and J ends lost 2 bases and 0 bases respectively, with 9 bases between them. The CDR3 DNA is TGTGCCAGCAGCGTCCAGGGAAGCTCCTACAATGAGCAGTTCTTC. Its protein product is CASSVQGSSYNEQFF.

V is TRBV7-7 and J is TRBJ2-5; tentative D call: TRBD1 (6 bases). Trimming removed 2 bases at V and 2 bases at J, with 12 bases between. This CDR3 spans 15 amino acids. Germline V gene data show CDR1 as SSHAT and CDR2 as FNYEAQ (reference sequence). In DNA, the CDR3 is TGTGCCAGCAGCTTACTCCCCGGACAGCAAGAGACCCAGTACTTC. It yields the protein CASSLLPGQQETQYF.

The chain carries TRBV3-1 (or the pseudogene TRBV3-2) and TRBJ2-5; D might be TRBD2 (6 bases). In germline, CDR1 is LGHDT, CDR2 YNNKEL (reference sequence). This CDR3 has 14 residues. Trimming took off 5 bases at V and 5 bases at J, with 15 bases between the two ends. The CDR3 spells CASSSGLGRETQYF. CDR3 bases: TGTGCCAGCAGCTCGGGACTGGGAAGGGAGACCCAGTACTTC.

This chain links TRBV4-3 with TRBJ1-5; tentatively, D is TRBD1 (6 bases). CDR1 and CDR2 (germline): LGHNA, YSLEER. The CDR3 is 16 residues long. V was pared by 0 bases and J by 5 bases, with 14 bases between. The CDR3 protein is CASSQDSGHLYQPQHF. The DNA of the CDR3 is TGCGCCAGCAGCCAAGATTCGGGACACCTTTATCAGCCCCAGCATTTT.

This clone has a single count. The J gene is TRBJ1-5, the V gene TRBV6-1; D is unclear. Germline V lookup: CDR1 MNHNS, CDR2 SASEGT. The V end lost 3 bases, the J end lost 7 bases, and 7 bases lay between the germline ends. The CDR3 contains 12 residues. The CDR3 bases are TGTGCCAGCAGTGAGAACTGGCAGCCCCAGCATTTT. It translates to CASSENWQPQHF.

The genes are TRBV9 and TRBJ2-2; 8 positions match TRBD1. The CDR3 loop spans 15 amino acids. Germline V gene data show CDR1 as SGDLS and CDR2 as YYNGEE. The V gene end was trimmed by 3 bases and the J gene end by 4 bases; junction bases not matched to a gene: 5. The CDR3 loop reads CASSGQGMITGELFF. In DNA, the CDR3 is TGTGCCAGCAGCGGACAGGGGATGATCACCGGGGAGCTGTTTTTT.

This rearrangement joins TRBV5-1 to TRBJ2-3; 8 bases align to TRBD2. This CDR3 has 12 residues. Germline assignment: CDR1 SGHRS and CDR2 YFSETQ. The V and J ends lost 7 bases and 6 bases, in that order; junction bases with no gene match: 4. The CDR3 nucleotides read TGCGCCAGCCCCGGGGGGGCGGATACGCAGTATTTT. Translated: CASPGGADTQYF.

This rearrangement joins TRBV5-6 to TRBJ2-7, with TRBD1 as a possible D gene (8 bases). This CDR3 comprises 18 residues. Germline CDR1 SGHDT, CDR2 YYEEEE. Trimming removed 0 bases from V and 1 base from J, with 20 bases in between. The chain's CDR3 is CASSLGGGYRGGSYEQYF. The CDR3 bases are TGTGCCAGCAGCTTGGGAGGGGGATACAGGGGGGGTTCCTACGAGCAGTACTTC.

The chain combines TRBV5-6 with TRBJ2-7; 8 positions match TRBD1. The CDR3 is 12 amino acids. The J segment lost 5 bases and the V segment lost 4 bases, leaving 2 bases of the junction unmatched. Per the germline V gene, CDR1 is SGHDT and CDR2 is YYEEEE. The CDR3 DNA reads as TGTGCCAGCAGCGAGGGACAGGACGAGCAGTACTTC. Encoded protein: CASSEGQDEQYF.

The V and J genes are TRBV4-1 and TRBJ2-1, with TRBD2 identical over 9 bases. Germline V gives CDR1 MGHRA, CDR2 YSYEKL. J was trimmed by 0 bases and V by 0 bases; bases with no gene match: 12. This CDR3 spans 20 amino acids. The CDR3 bases are TGCGCCAGCAGCCAAGATCCGGGACTAGCCGAATTTAGCTCCTACAATGAGCAGTTCTTC. Translated: CASSQDPGLAEFSSYNEQFF.

The gene calls are TRBV11-2 and TRBJ2-1; D is ambiguous. The CDR3 runs to 16 residues. V lost 5 bases, J lost 0 bases, and 14 bases lay in between. Germline V lookup: CDR1 SGHAT, CDR2 FQNNGV. CDR3 loop: CASSPRFSRSYNEQFF. The CDR3 DNA sequence: TGTGCCAGCAGCCCACGATTCAGTCGCTCCTACAATGAGCAGTTCTTC.

The chain is built from TRBV2 and TRBJ2-3; D unclear. CDR1 is SNHLY and CDR2 is FYNNEI in the germline V gene. Trimming cost V 5 bases and J 3 bases, with 9 bases left between them. CDR3 length: 13 amino acids. The CDR3 coding sequence is TGTGCCAGCAGTCGTAGAAGTACAGATACGCAGTATTTT. Its translation is CASSRRSTDTQYF.

The rearrangement uses TRBV5-1 and TRBJ2-3; 12 nucleotides align to TRBD2. Germline CDR1 is SGHRS and CDR2 is YFSETQ. This CDR3 contains 17 residues. Trimming removed 4 bases from V and 2 bases from J; junction bases left unmatched: 8. This chain's CDR3 is CASSPQTSGGITDTQYF. CDR3 bases: TGCGCCAGCAGCCCCCAGACTAGCGGGGGAATCACAGATACGCAGTATTTT.

This sequence joins TRBV7-2 and TRBJ2-2; 7 positions match TRBD2. CDR3 length: 17 residues. The V gene end was trimmed by 1 base and the J gene end by 7 bases; junction bases not matched to a gene: 12. Per germline, CDR1 SGHTA and CDR2 FQGNSA. The CDR3 here is CASSLVGAGTRGGELFF. Written as DNA, the CDR3 is TGTGCCAGCAGCTTAGTAGGAGCGGGGACGCGGGGCGGGGAGCTGTTTTTT.

This clone was recorded only once. The chain uses TRBV9 and TRBJ2-5; tentatively, D is TRBD1 (7 bases). CDR3 length: 17 residues. Between the trimmed V and J ends, which lost 3 bases and 5 bases, there was a span of 23 bases. The V gene's germline CDR1 is SGDLS and CDR2 YYNGEE. Here the CDR3 reads CASSEAPWAGGLETQYF. The CDR3 DNA follows: TGTGCCAGCAGCGAGGCCCCCTGGGCAGGGGGGCTCGAGACCCAGTACTTC.

This chain connects TRBV5-1 to TRBJ2-3; 9 nucleotides line up with TRBD2. The CDR3 contains 18 residues. V shed 5 bases and J 2 bases; nucleotides not matched to a gene: 15. The V gene's germline CDR1 is SGHRS and CDR2 YFSETQ. CDR3 sequence reads: CASSLPQAGGLYTDTQYF. In DNA, the CDR3 is TGCGCCAGCAGTTTGCCCCAAGCGGGGGGCCTTTACACAGATACGCAGTATTTT.

V usage is TRBV19 and J usage is TRBJ1-5, with a tentative D call TRBD1 (6 bases). Germline V lookup: CDR1 LNHDA, CDR2 SQIVND (reference sequence). The CDR3 is 12 amino acids. The CDR3 loop is CVRTDCDQPQHF. The CDR3 DNA is TGTGTCAGGACAGATTGCGATCAGCCCCAGCATTTT. The entire variable domain, with the rest obtained from reference TRBV19 and TRBJ1-5, is as follows: DGGITQSPKYLFRKEGQNVTLSCEQNLNHDAMYWYRQDPGQGLRLIYYSQIVNDFQKGDIAEGYSVSREKKESFPLTVTSAQKNPTAFYLCVRTDCDQPQHFGDGTRLSIL.

V gene TRBV4-2 combines with J gene TRBJ2-6; D is unclear. V was trimmed by 0 bases and J by 2 bases, leaving 5 bases between them. Germline CDR1 is LGHNA and CDR2 is YNFKEQ. The CDR3 sequence is 15 residues long. The DNA of the CDR3 is TGTGCCAGCAGCCAAGAAACGGCTGGGGCCAACGTCCTGACTTTC. Encoded protein: CASSQETAGANVLTF.

Notes on this clone: At one boundary the junction diverges from the germline segment, which might be a read error. This chain connects TRBV7-2 to TRBJ2-7; tentatively, D is TRBD2 (6 bases). The CDR3 has 13 amino acids. Germline V CDR1 and CDR2: SGHTA, FQGNSA. In DNA, the CDR3 is TGTGCCAGCTTACGCGAGGCGCGGGACTCGCCTTTATTC. It is translated as CASLREARDSPLF.

The chain is built from TRBV7-8 and TRBJ2-7; 8 positions agree with TRBD1. The trim removed 5 bases at V and 6 bases at J, leaving 6 bases unmatched. The CDR3 is made up of 13 amino acids. Per the germline V gene, CDR1 is SGHVS and CDR2 is FQNEAQ. The CDR3 DNA is TGTGCCAGCAGCCTATCAGGGGGCGGCGAGCAGTACTTC. Translation: CASSLSGGGEQYF.

This chain connects TRBV11-3 to TRBJ1-6; D is unclear. Germline V lookup: CDR1 SGHNT, CDR2 YENEEA. Trimming pared 5 bases from V and 2 bases from J, leaving 13 bases between. This CDR3 contains 16 residues. CDR3 protein: CASSRSEVTYNSPLHF. In nucleotides, the CDR3 is TGTGCCAGCAGCCGATCAGAGGTTACCTATAATTCACCCCTCCACTTT.

V usage is TRBV5-1 and J usage is TRBJ2-1; 11 nucleotides match TRBD1. Looked up from germline, CDR1 is SGHRS and CDR2 is YFSETQ. V lost 4 bases and J lost 6; bases outside the gene matches: 12. This CDR3 spans 17 amino acids. This CDR3 reads CASSTKPRDRGFNEQFF. DNA for the CDR3: TGCGCCAGCAGCACAAAACCCCGGGACAGGGGGTTCAATGAGCAGTTCTTC.

This sequence joins TRBV5-1 and TRBJ2-7; D uncertain. Trimming took 0 bases from V and 3 from J, leaving 10 bases between them. Germline values: CDR1 SGHRS, CDR2 YFSETQ. This CDR3 has 14 residues. The CDR3 coding sequence is TGCGCCAGCAGCTTGGATAGTGAGGTCTACGAGCAGTACTTC. Translation: CASSLDSEVYEQYF.

The CDR3 spells CAISVRPSDTEAFF. CDR3 sequence (DNA): TGTGCCATCAGTGTCAGGCCCTCGGACACTGAAGCTTTCTTT. This chain joins TRBV10-3 and TRBJ1-1; D gene unclear. CDR3 size: 14 residues. Germline V lookup: CDR1 ENHRY, CDR2 SYGVKD. V lost 4 bases to trimming and J lost 3 bases, with 12 bases between them.